This T cell receptor (beta chain) was sequenced in a study of breast tumors, draining lymph nodes, adjacent tissues. This clonotype was seen repeatedly, ten times or more. Each CDR3 protein gets one entry after TCRdb re-called the multiplex PCR reads with MiXCR. The sample yields hundreds of thousands of distinct CDR3 sequences, approximately 31% seen once. Samples came from axillary lymph nodes draining the breast cancer. Sequenced: axillary lymph node tissue. This receptor was taken from a female donor with breast cancer. Some clones in this sample may be carry-over from other donors' samples.

CDR3 nucleotide sequence: TGTGCCAGCAGCTTAGGCTACCGAAATTCACCCCTCCACTTT. Translation: CASSLGYRNSPLHF. The chain links TRBV7-2 to TRBJ1-6; D gene ambiguous. In germline, CDR1 is SGHTA, CDR2 FQGNSA. The CDR3 runs 14 residues. Trimming removed 1 base at V and 7 bases at J, with 8 bases between. Together with reference TRBV7-2 and TRBJ1-6, the CDR3 gives the full variable domain: GAGVSQSPSNKVTEKGKDVELRCDPISGHTALYWYRQSLGQGLEFLIYFQGNSAPDKSGLPSDRFSAERTGGSVSTLTIQRTQQEDSAVYLCASSLGYRNSPLHFGNGTRLTVT.